This T cell receptor (beta chain) was documented in a study of T cells in narcolepsy. Study-level results: Autoreactive clone sequences were missing from some blood memory CD4+ repertoires. Blood of same and different patients, but not healthy controls, reportedly held recurring autoreactive clonotypes. Same-patient CSF and blood CD4+ T cell clonotypes included HCRT-specific and TRIB2-specific autoreactive ones.

Concerning this clone itself: Its antigen is not known.

Germline lookup yields CDR1 SGHRS and CDR2 YFSETQ. With 3 bases removed from V and 6 bases from J, the gap between germline ends came to 15 bases. CDR3 length: 14 amino acids. TCRdb keeps only in-frame clones here, not all; method: immunoSEQ multiplex PCR. The table lists about 17,000 clones, 85% to 90% of them singletons. The V gene is TRBV5-1, the J gene TRBJ1-2, with D perhaps TRBD1 (5 bases). Sequencing was done on a sample of memory (CD45RA-) CD4+ T cells from blood. This TCR came from a human donor in good health. CDR3 residues: CASSSEGQGDGYTF. In DNA, the CDR3 is TGCGCCAGCAGCTCAGAAGGCCAGGGTGATGGCTACACCTTC.